These 22 T cell receptor beta chains were all obtained from the same sample, sequenced in a study of shared clonotypes between healthy human individuals. The naive CD8 population came from CD45RO-negative cells selected for CCR7, without terminally differentiated effector memory CD45RA+ cells. TCRdb's copy holds only in-frame clones and misses some; the assay was immunoSEQ multiplex PCR. The table includes roughly 650,000 clones, approximately 96% detected once. Sequencing was done on a sample of naive CD8+ T cells sorted from blood. These receptors were collected from a woman in her 30s in good health.

This chain links TRBV7-8 with TRBJ2-7; D is uncertain. This CDR3 is 14 amino acids long. Germline values: CDR1 SGHVS, CDR2 FQNEAQ. Deletions cut 1 base from V and 1 base from J, with 8 bases between. The CDR3 bases are TGTGCCAGCAGCTTAGTGGGAAATTCCTACGAGCAGTACTTC. Translating gives CASSLVGNSYEQYF. Full variable domain (remainder filled in from reference TRBV7-8 and TRBJ2-7): GAGVSQSPRYKVAKRGQDVALRCDPISGHVSLFWYQQALGQGPEFLTYFQNEAQLDKSGLPSDRFFAERPEGSVSTLKIQRTQQEDSAVYLCASSLVGNSYEQYFGPGTRLTVT.

The CDR3 DNA sequence: TGTGCCAGCAGCTTCGGGCCGACAGTATACAATGAGCAGTTCTTC. Translated, it gives CASSFGPTVYNEQFF. The rearrangement links TRBV7-9 to TRBJ2-1; D may be TRBD1 (5 bases). Trimming shortened V by 3 bases and J by 4 bases, and 13 bases separated the two germline ends. The CDR3 is 15 amino acids. The germline V gene has CDR1 SEHNR and CDR2 FQNEAQ (reference sequence).

The V call is TRBV5-8, the J call TRBJ2-7; D remains unclear. The germline V gene has CDR1 SGHTS and CDR2 YDEGEE. The germline V and J ends were trimmed by 4 bases and 6 bases, with 17 bases remaining between them. CDR3 length: 14 residues. The CDR3: CASSRDLRAREQYF. The CDR3 DNA is TGTGCCAGCAGCAGGGATCTTAGGGCCCGCGAGCAGTACTTC.

The chain combines TRBV6-6 with TRBJ2-3; 7 bases map to TRBD2. Germline lookup yields CDR1 MNHNY and CDR2 SVGAGI (reference sequence). V dropped 2 bases and J dropped 1; count of bases not matched to a gene: 6. The CDR3 is 16 residues long. CDR3 region: CASSYETSLRTDTQYF. CDR3 bases: TGTGCCAGCAGTTACGAGACTAGCCTTCGCACAGATACGCAGTATTTT.

The rearrangement links TRBV19 to TRBJ1-4; D is ambiguous. Looked up from germline, CDR1 is LNHDA and CDR2 is SQIVND (reference sequence). There are 14 residues in the CDR3. Between the trimmed V and J ends, which lost 5 bases and 10 bases, there was a span of 17 bases. The CDR3 DNA follows: TGTGCCAGTAGTTCAAACGCGCTAGAGGGAAAACTGTTTTTT. This gives the protein CASSSNALEGKLFF.

The chain has TRBV7-8 and TRBJ2-1; D unresolved. V was shortened by 3 bases and J by 6 bases, with 18 bases between the two germline ends. Germline V CDR1 and CDR2: SGHVS, FQNEAQ. This CDR3 has 16 amino acids. The CDR3: CASSFRLTGASNEQFF. The CDR3 bases are TGTGCCAGCAGCTTCCGATTAACGGGCGCCTCCAATGAGCAGTTCTTC.

The chain uses TRBV6-5 and TRBJ1-5; tentative D call: TRBD1 (6 bases). Trimming stripped 9 bases from V and 9 bases from J, with 12 bases between. Germline V gene data show CDR1 as MNHEY and CDR2 as SVGAGI. The CDR3 sequence is 11 residues long. This CDR3 is CARRGWGPQHF. The CDR3, as DNA: TGTGCCAGGAGGGGGTGGGGGCCCCAGCATTTT.

V and J are TRBV5-1 and TRBJ2-7, with TRBD2 matching over 9 bases. With 0 bases clipped from V and 2 bases from J, the junction kept 9 bases outside the gene matches. The CDR3 is made up of 17 amino acids. The germline gives CDR1 SGHRS, CDR2 YFSETQ. In DNA, the CDR3 is TGCGCCAGCAGCTTGGACCCCGGGACTAGCTGGGCCTACGAGCAGTACTTC. Translation: CASSLDPGTSWAYEQYF.

CDR3: CASSPTGTIYEQYF. The CDR3 DNA reads as TGTGCCAGCAGCCCCACCGGGACTATCTACGAGCAGTACTTC. This chain uses TRBV9 with TRBJ2-7; TRBD2 agrees at 7 bases. The ends lost 4 bases at V and 3 bases at J; junction bases unmatched: 7. There are 14 residues in the CDR3. The germline V gene encodes CDR1 SGDLS and CDR2 YYNGEE.

J is TRBJ2-2 and V is TRBV9; TRBD2 matches 7 bases. This CDR3 has 14 residues. Per germline, CDR1 SGDLS and CDR2 YYNGEE. V shed 6 bases and J 4 bases; nucleotides not matched to a gene: 6. The CDR3 DNA reads TGTGCCAGCACCTTGGGGAGGGCCACCGGGGAGCTGTTTTTT. This encodes CASTLGRATGELFF. The entire variable domain, with the rest obtained from reference TRBV9 and TRBJ2-2, is as follows: DSGVTQTPKHLITATGQRVTLRCSPRSGDLSVYWYQQSLDQGLQFLIQYYNGEERAKGNILERFSAQQFPDLHSELNLSSLELGDSALYFCASTLGRATGELFFGEGSRLTVL.

Only a few counts were recorded for this clone. The CDR3 DNA reads as TGTGCCAGCAGCTTGGACTCTGAAGCTTTCTTT. It yields the protein CASSLDSEAFF. The J gene is TRBJ1-1, the V gene TRBV5-6; no firm D call. CDR1 is SGHDT and CDR2 is YYEEEE in the germline V gene. The CDR3 sequence is 11 residues long. The germline V and J ends were trimmed by 0 bases and 6 bases, with 3 bases remaining between them.

The V call is TRBV6-5, the J call TRBJ2-1; D unresolved. The CDR3 sequence is 12 residues long. CDR1 is MNHEY and CDR2 is SVGAGI in the germline V gene. V was clipped by 6 bases and J by 9 bases, with 12 bases between them. CDR3 residues: CASSPTGREQFF. The CDR3 DNA sequence: TGTGCCAGCAGCCCCACTGGCCGTGAGCAGTTCTTC.

The chain carries TRBV18 and TRBJ1-5, with a weak D call TRBD1 (5 bases). Trimming pared 5 bases from V and 0 bases from J, leaving 11 bases between. CDR1 is KGHSH and CDR2 is LQKENI in the germline V gene. CDR3 length equals 15 residues. The CDR3 sequence: CASSVDGHSNQPQHF. The CDR3 DNA is TGTGCCAGCTCAGTCGACGGACATAGCAATCAGCCCCAGCATTTT.

On this clone: This sample also contains other DNA sequences that code for the same CDR3. DNA of the CDR3: TGTGCCAGCAGTTTATACAGGGGAAATCAGCCCCAGCATTTT. Translated, it gives CASSLYRGNQPQHF. V and J are TRBV28 and TRBJ1-5; 7 bases are shared with TRBD1. In germline, CDR1 is MDHEN, CDR2 SYDVKM. The CDR3 loop spans 14 amino acids. V dropped 1 base and J dropped 4; count of bases not matched to a gene: 1.

The genes are TRBV29-1 and TRBJ2-1; D might be TRBD2 (7 bases). The CDR3 is 16 amino acids. Germline V gene sequence: CDR1 SQVTM, CDR2 ANQGSEA. V was trimmed by 4 bases and J by 4 bases, leaving 20 bases between them. CDR3 sequence: CSVVGGAALRYNEQFF. The CDR3 bases are TGCAGCGTTGTGGGGGGGGCGGCCCTGCGGTACAATGAGCAGTTCTTC.

V usage is TRBV7-9 and J usage is TRBJ2-7; 7 positions agree with TRBD2. Germline values: CDR1 SEHNR, CDR2 FQNEAQ (reference sequence). This CDR3 is built from 15 residues. Trimming cost V 1 base and J 4 bases; bases outside gene matches: 7. CDR3: CASSLGASGNYEQYF. Written as DNA, the CDR3 is TGTGCCAGCAGCTTAGGGGCTAGCGGCAATTACGAGCAGTACTTC.

The rearrangement links TRBV28 to TRBJ2-7, with D perhaps matching TRBD2 (7 bases). Germline CDR1 MDHEN, CDR2 SYDVKM. Between the trimmed V and J ends, which lost 2 bases and 4 bases, there was a span of 18 bases. CDR3 length: 16 amino acids. This chain's CDR3 is CASSLPFRGAGYEQYF. CDR3 nucleotides: TGTGCCAGCAGTTTACCGTTCCGGGGGGCTGGGTACGAGCAGTACTTC.

Here the CDR3 reads CASSPILAESYNEQFF. CDR3 nucleotides: TGTGCCAGCAGTCCGATACTAGCGGAATCCTACAATGAGCAGTTCTTC. This rearrangement joins TRBV28 to TRBJ2-1; 8 nucleotides match TRBD2. The CDR3 extends over 16 amino acids. Trimming removed 5 bases from V and 1 base from J; junction bases left unmatched: 7. Germline V gene data show CDR1 as MDHEN and CDR2 as SYDVKM.

CDR3 protein: CASIRQGADTEAFF. CDR3 DNA: TGTGCCAGCATACGGCAGGGAGCGGACACTGAAGCTTTCTTT. The chain carries TRBV2 and TRBJ1-1; D might be TRBD1 (5 bases). V dropped 7 bases and J dropped 3 bases, with 15 bases sitting between them. CDR3 length: 14 amino acids. Germline V gene data show CDR1 as SNHLY and CDR2 as FYNNEI. Combining the CDR3 with reference TRBV2 and TRBJ1-1 gives the whole variable domain EPEVTQTPSHQVTQMGQEVILRCVPISNHLYFYWYRQILGQKVEFLVSFYNNEISEKSEIFDDQFSVERPDGSNFTLKIRSTKLEDSAMYFCASIRQGADTEAFFGQGTRLTVV.

The chain combines TRBV4-2 with TRBJ2-7, with 12 bases that match TRBD2. V trimming: 2 bases; J trimming: 6 bases; junction bases outside the gene matches: 11. The CDR3 contains 17 residues. CDR1 is LGHNA and CDR2 is YNFKEQ in the germline V gene. The CDR3 sequence: CASSQLTTSGRFAEQYF. The DNA for the CDR3 is TGTGCCAGCAGCCAACTCACGACTAGCGGGAGATTCGCCGAGCAGTACTTC.

This chain uses TRBV7-6 with TRBJ1-4; TRBD1 matches 8 bases. Germline-derived CDR1 and CDR2 are SGHVS and FNYEAQ. CDR3 length: 14 amino acids. V was clipped by 5 bases and J by 8 bases; unmatched bases: 7. CDR3: CASSSQGAYEKLFF. As DNA, the CDR3 is TGTGCCAGCAGCAGCCAGGGGGCCTACGAAAAACTGTTTTTT.

This chain links TRBV5-1 with TRBJ1-2; TRBD1 agrees at 7 bases. The CDR3 contains 15 residues. V lost 4 bases to trimming and J lost 2 bases; unmatched junction nucleotides: 8. Germline V lookup: CDR1 SGHRS, CDR2 YFSETQ. The CDR3 reads CASSVYQGENYGYTF. DNA for the CDR3: TGCGCCAGCAGCGTATACCAGGGGGAGAACTATGGCTACACCTTC.